Listed here are 24 T cell receptor beta chains from one sample, sequenced in a study of cytomegalovirus exposure and HLA in healthy donors. TCRdb keeps only in-frame clones here, not all; method: immunoSEQ multiplex PCR. The sample includes about 160,000 clones, roughly 90% seen only once; the top ten take 4.5% to 7%. What was sequenced was PBMCs. These receptors were obtained from a woman aged 30 to 39 in good health and CMV-seronegative.

The V call is TRBV30, the J call TRBJ1-4, with a possible D match to TRBD1 (5 bases). V shed 3 bases and J shed 8 bases, with 16 bases lying between them. The CDR3 runs 14 residues. Germline values: CDR1 GTSNPN, CDR2 SVGIG (reference sequence). CDR3 in DNA: TGTGCCTGGAGAAGGCGAGGCGGGGGGGAAAAACTGTTTTTT. Its translation: CAWRRRGGGEKLFF.

The CDR3 bases are TGTGCCAGCAGCCCCGCGGGGACAGGGAACTACGAGCAGTACTTC. It is translated as CASSPAGTGNYEQYF. This sequence joins TRBV11-2 and TRBJ2-7; the match to TRBD1 covers 9 bases. The CDR3 loop spans 15 amino acids. In germline, CDR1 is SGHAT, CDR2 FQNNGV. With V trimmed by 5 bases and J by 3 bases, 8 bases remained unmatched.

The V call is TRBV11-3, the J call TRBJ1-1, with D maybe TRBD1 (5 bases). CDR3 length: 13 amino acids. V dropped 1 base and J dropped 5 bases, with 8 bases sitting between them. Germline values: CDR1 SGHNT, CDR2 YENEEA. The CDR3 loop is CASSLGYRTEAFF. DNA for the CDR3: TGTGCCAGCAGCTTAGGTTACAGGACTGAAGCTTTCTTT.

The genes are TRBV19 and TRBJ1-5; 7 nucleotides agree with TRBD1. The trim removed 5 bases at V and 7 bases at J, leaving 8 bases unmatched. The CDR3 has 14 amino acids. Germline V gene sequence: CDR1 LNHDA, CDR2 SQIVND (reference sequence). The CDR3 protein is CASSQDRDGQPQHF. DNA of the CDR3: TGTGCCAGTAGTCAAGACAGGGACGGACAGCCCCAGCATTTT.

The gene calls are TRBV7-8 and TRBJ2-2; 7 bases match TRBD1. The germline V gene encodes CDR1 SGHVS and CDR2 FQNEAQ. CDR3 length: 19 residues. The ends lost 6 bases at V and 3 bases at J; junction bases unmatched: 19. The DNA for the CDR3 is TGTGCCAGCAGGCCAAGGCGGCTAGTAGGGGGCGCAGACACCGGGGAGCTGTTTTTT. It yields the protein CASRPRRLVGGADTGELFF.

The chain joins TRBV27 to TRBJ1-3, with D possibly TRBD1 on 5 matching bases. Germline V lookup: CDR1 MNHEY, CDR2 SMNVEV (reference sequence). V was pared by 9 bases and J by 4 bases, with 10 bases between. The CDR3 is made up of 12 amino acids. CDR3 amino acids: CASGAVGNTIYF. Written as DNA, the CDR3 is TGTGCCAGTGGGGCGGTGGGAAACACCATATATTTT.

The chain is built from TRBV12-5 and TRBJ2-7; D is possibly TRBD1 or TRBD2 (5 bases each). Trimming left V 1 base short and J 0 bases short, with 16 bases between. Germline V gene data show CDR1 as LGHNT and CDR2 as FRNRAP. The CDR3 consists of 17 residues. CDR3 sequence (DNA): TGTGCTAGTGGTTTGGGTTTGAGCCAGGGAGTCTCCTACGAGCAGTACTTC. This sequence encodes CASGLGLSQGVSYEQYF.

The chain combines TRBV4-2 with TRBJ2-1; 7 bases are shared with TRBD2. Germline V lookup: CDR1 LGHNA, CDR2 YNFKEQ. The J segment lost 8 bases and the V segment lost 1 base, leaving 5 bases of the junction unmatched. The CDR3 contains 14 residues. CDR3 loop: CASSQGRGEDEQFF. The CDR3 nucleotides read TGTGCCAGCAGCCAAGGACGGGGGGAGGATGAGCAGTTCTTC.

The chain is built from TRBV5-1 and TRBJ2-7; 9 positions match TRBD1. The CDR3 contains 18 residues. CDR1 and CDR2 from the germline V gene are SGHRS and YFSETQ. Unmatched junction bases numbered 21, after V lost 6 bases and J lost 5 bases. CDR3 sequence reads: CASNQIHLTGGLSDEQYF. In DNA form, the CDR3 reads TGCGCCAGCAACCAAATACACCTAACAGGGGGCCTTAGCGACGAGCAGTACTTC.

The chain combines TRBV15 with TRBJ1-2; maybe TRBD1 (6 bases). Trimming shortened V by 3 bases and J by 2 bases, and 22 bases separated the two germline ends. CDR3 length: 18 residues. Germline V gene lookup returns CDR1 LNHNV and CDR2 YYDKDF (reference sequence). CDR3 in DNA: TGTGCCACCAGCAGCTGGGGAGGAGGACAGACCCGAAACTATGGCTACACCTTC. This gives the protein CATSSWGGGQTRNYGYTF.

The rearrangement links TRBV4-3 to TRBJ1-5; D unresolved. V was pared by 0 bases and J by 6 bases, with 6 bases between. The CDR3 spans 13 residues. Germline loops: CDR1 LGHNA, CDR2 YSLEER. Here the CDR3 reads CASSQDRGQPQHF. The CDR3 DNA sequence: TGCGCCAGCAGCCAAGATCGGGGTCAGCCCCAGCATTTT.

This sequence joins TRBV4-1 and TRBJ1-1; possible D gene TRBD1, 5 bases. Germline assignment: CDR1 MGHRA and CDR2 YSYEKL. V dropped 0 bases and J dropped 0 bases, with 14 bases sitting between them. The CDR3 loop spans 17 amino acids. The CDR3 region has the DNA TGCGCCAGCAGCCAAGATTGGGGGGAGTCGCTGAACACTGAAGCTTTCTTT. Translating it yields CASSQDWGESLNTEAFF.

This clone is a singleton in its sample. The rearrangement links TRBV4-1 to TRBJ1-2; no clear D. The CDR3 consists of 15 residues. The V and J ends lost 1 base and 3 bases respectively, with 12 bases between them. The germline gives CDR1 MGHRA, CDR2 YSYEKL. CDR3 coding DNA: TGCGCCAGCAGCCAAGCGGGTGGGAGTCACTATGGCTACACCTTC. It encodes CASSQAGGSHYGYTF.

This chain joins TRBV7-9 and TRBJ2-5, with D possibly being TRBD1 or TRBD2 (5 bases each). The CDR3 has 15 amino acids. Germline V gives CDR1 SEHNR, CDR2 FQNEAQ (reference sequence). V was pared by 4 bases and J by 7 bases, with 19 bases between. In DNA, the CDR3 is TGTGCCAGCAGCTATTCCGGGACCACCCCGGGGACCCAGTACTTC. Its protein product is CASSYSGTTPGTQYF.

This rearrangement joins TRBV9 to TRBJ2-1, with 10 bases aligning to TRBD2. The CDR3 consists of 16 residues. Germline V CDR1 and CDR2: SGDLS, YYNGEE. The V segment lost 4 bases and the J segment 10 bases; nucleotides outside the gene matches: 14. This CDR3 is CASSSRRGTSATEQFF. CDR3 sequence (DNA): TGTGCCAGCAGCTCCCGCCGGGGGACTAGCGCAACAGAGCAGTTCTTC.

The V gene is TRBV4-1, the J gene TRBJ2-3, with 8 bases matching TRBD2. CDR1 MGHRA and CDR2 YSYEKL come from the germline V gene. V lost 0 bases to trimming and J lost 5 bases; unmatched junction nucleotides: 13. The CDR3 loop spans 18 amino acids. The CDR3: CASSQESTSGSSIDTQYF. The CDR3 bases are TGCGCCAGCAGCCAAGAGTCTACAAGCGGGAGTAGTATAGATACGCAGTATTTT.

The V call is TRBV27, the J call TRBJ2-7; TRBD1 agrees at 7 bases. Per germline, CDR1 MNHEY and CDR2 SMNVEV (reference sequence). This CDR3 has 14 amino acids. With V trimmed by 6 bases and J by 2 bases, 7 bases remained unmatched. The CDR3 region is CASRPGTVTYEQYF. Here the CDR3 DNA reads TGTGCCAGCAGGCCCGGGACAGTTACCTACGAGCAGTACTTC.

The chain recombines TRBV10-3 with TRBJ1-1, with TRBD1 as a possible D gene (5 bases). Trimming removed 6 bases from V and 1 base from J, with 21 bases in between. From germline, CDR1 is ENHRY and CDR2 SYGVKD. This CDR3 spans 17 amino acids. The CDR3 bases are TGTGCCATCAGATCAAGGGCAAAAGACGACAGGAACACTGAAGCTTTCTTT. Amino acid sequence: CAIRSRAKDDRNTEAFF.

This chain connects TRBV5-1 to TRBJ2-3; 9 bases fit TRBD2. V dropped 4 bases and J dropped 10; count of bases not matched to a gene: 10. Germline V gives CDR1 SGHRS, CDR2 YFSETQ. The CDR3 contains 14 residues. This CDR3 reads CASSQTSGGVAQYF. DNA of the CDR3: TGCGCCAGCAGCCAGACTAGCGGAGGGGTGGCGCAGTATTTT.

The chain recombines TRBV9 with TRBJ2-5; 7 positions agree with TRBD2. With 4 bases clipped from V and 5 bases from J, the junction kept 14 bases outside the gene matches. This CDR3 region has 16 residues. Per germline, CDR1 SGDLS and CDR2 YYNGEE. CDR3 sequence (DNA): TGTGCCAGCAGCACCACAGCGGGATCGCTTGGGGAGACCCAGTACTTC. Protein sequence: CASSTTAGSLGETQYF.

This chain uses TRBV5-1 with TRBJ2-7; TRBD2 is a possible D gene (6 bases). The germline CDR1 and CDR2 sequences are SGHRS and YFSETQ. CDR3 length equals 15 residues. V shed 0 bases and J shed 0 bases, with 10 bases lying between them. The CDR3 DNA is TGCGCCAGCAGCTTGGACGGGAGTAACTCCTACGAGCAGTACTTC. Protein sequence: CASSLDGSNSYEQYF.

This rearrangement joins TRBV2 to TRBJ2-1, with TRBD2 identical over 10 bases. The CDR3 totals 15 residues. The V gene end was trimmed by 4 bases and the J gene end by 10 bases; junction bases not matched to a gene: 10. The germline CDR1 and CDR2 sequences are SNHLY and FYNNEI. The CDR3 coding sequence is TGTGCCAGCAGTGGTCGTCTAGCGGGAGCGTCGGAGCAGTTCTTC. Encoded protein: CASSGRLAGASEQFF.

The V and J genes are TRBV13 and TRBJ2-1, with TRBD1 matching 12 bases. Germline values: CDR1 PRHDT, CDR2 FYEKMQ (reference sequence). This CDR3 comprises 19 residues. The V gene end was trimmed by 7 bases and the J gene end by 0 bases; junction bases not matched to a gene: 13. CDR3 sequence reads: CASKTSGQGASPSYNEQFF. CDR3 DNA: TGTGCCAGCAAAACCTCGGGACAGGGGGCCTCTCCCTCCTACAATGAGCAGTTCTTC.

CDR3 residues: CASSEAPGSNQPQHF. In DNA, the CDR3 is TGTGCCAGCAGTGAAGCGCCGGGCAGCAATCAGCCCCAGCATTTT. The chain combines TRBV27 with TRBJ1-5; D unresolved. The germline V and J ends were trimmed by 5 bases and 1 base, with 12 bases remaining between them. Germline CDR1 MNHEY, CDR2 SMNVEV (reference sequence). This CDR3 region has 15 residues.